The text below deals with one T cell receptor beta chain. The antigen remains unidentified. Each sample had eight separate cDNA synthesis reactions. From its re-call of the 5' RACE reads, TCRdb lists each CDR3 protein once, without DNA. Found here are around 370,000 distinct CDR3 sequences; the top ten clones hold 2.6%. These data originate in a study of monozygotic twins with inflammatory bowel disease. Study-wide results and caveats: Patients with IBD had less TCRbeta diversity (inverse Simpson) than their healthy co-twins.

After skipping T cell sorting, the authors isolated total RNA from whole blood. CDR3 length: 14 amino acids. Germline CDR1 and CDR2: SEHNR and FQNEAQ (reference sequence). The chain uses TRBV7-9 and TRBJ2-2. The clonotype originates from a human donor with ulcerative colitis or Crohn's disease, or a healthy co-twin of an affected twin (not recorded which). The sample consisted of blood. CDR3 protein: CASSSTEHTGELFF.